The source of this T cell receptor beta chain is a study of T cells after posttransplantation cyclophosphamide. The method was immunoSEQ multiplex PCR; TCRdb's version includes in-frame clones alone and lacks a portion of them. Sampling found about 30,000 clones, none seen once. This clone was recorded many times. Its target is unknown. General study findings and limits: After PTCy, TRB diversity resembled that of CNI/methotrexate controls. Donor-recipient repertoire similarity was low at 1-2 months, rising over year one. Skin or GI-infiltrating T cells shared few TRB sequences with blood.

Sample: PBMCs. This TCR was sampled from an older woman in good health, CMV-negative, and a related stem cell transplant donor.

CDR3 in DNA: TGTGCCAGCAGGCCCACGGGGGTGCCCTACGAGCAGTACTTC. Translation: CASRPTGVPYEQYF. V usage is TRBV27 and J usage is TRBJ2-7; D perhaps matches TRBD2 (6 bases). Trimming removed 6 bases from V and 2 bases from J, with 14 bases in between. The CDR3 extends over 14 amino acids. Germline-derived CDR1 and CDR2 are MNHEY and SMNVEV (reference sequence).